The T cell receptor beta chain under discussion was sequenced for a study of cytomegalovirus exposure and HLA in healthy donors. Whole-study results and caveats: Researchers counted some 150 TCR beta chains as cytomegalovirus-associated. Roughly uniform depth of sequencing across donors was assumed in presence/absence analyses. Most CMV-associated TCR beta chains were later found to appear HLA-restricted. Previously analyzed data showed that most TCR beta V segments were productive at a frequency of about 90% or about 30%.

In regard to this clone: Its specificity is unknown.

Vbeta (60) and Jbeta (13) primers were used in the PCR. The repertoire was sequenced with immunoSEQ multiplex PCR; TCRdb's copy has only in-frame clones and lacks some. Counted here are 200,000 to 250,000 clones, 65% to 85% occurring once; the ten biggest clones make up 1.7%. The specimen was PBMCs. This TCR came from a man aged 45-65 years in good health and CMV-seronegative.

CDR3 nucleotides: TGTGCCAGCAGTGCTAGCGGGAGTCCGCCGACCCAGTACTTC. It encodes CASSASGSPPTQYF. The rearrangement joins TRBV28 to TRBJ2-5, with 10 bases aligning to TRBD2. Unmatched junction bases numbered 7, after V lost 5 bases and J lost 7 bases. Germline-derived CDR1 and CDR2 are MDHEN and SYDVKM. This CDR3 comprises 14 residues.